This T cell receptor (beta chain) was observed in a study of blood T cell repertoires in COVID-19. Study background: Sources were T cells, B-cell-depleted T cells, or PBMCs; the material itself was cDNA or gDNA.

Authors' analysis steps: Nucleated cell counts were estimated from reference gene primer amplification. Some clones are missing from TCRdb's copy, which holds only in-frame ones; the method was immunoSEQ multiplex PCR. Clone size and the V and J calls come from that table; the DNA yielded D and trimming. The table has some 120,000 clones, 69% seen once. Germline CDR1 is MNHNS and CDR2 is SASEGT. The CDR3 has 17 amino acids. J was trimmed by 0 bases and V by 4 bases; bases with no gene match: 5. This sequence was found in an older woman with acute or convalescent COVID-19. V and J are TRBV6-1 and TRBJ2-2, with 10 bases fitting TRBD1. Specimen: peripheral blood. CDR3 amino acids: CASSGQGARTNTGELFF. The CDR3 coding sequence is TGTGCCAGCAGTGGACAGGGGGCCCGGACGAACACCGGGGAGCTGTTTTTT.